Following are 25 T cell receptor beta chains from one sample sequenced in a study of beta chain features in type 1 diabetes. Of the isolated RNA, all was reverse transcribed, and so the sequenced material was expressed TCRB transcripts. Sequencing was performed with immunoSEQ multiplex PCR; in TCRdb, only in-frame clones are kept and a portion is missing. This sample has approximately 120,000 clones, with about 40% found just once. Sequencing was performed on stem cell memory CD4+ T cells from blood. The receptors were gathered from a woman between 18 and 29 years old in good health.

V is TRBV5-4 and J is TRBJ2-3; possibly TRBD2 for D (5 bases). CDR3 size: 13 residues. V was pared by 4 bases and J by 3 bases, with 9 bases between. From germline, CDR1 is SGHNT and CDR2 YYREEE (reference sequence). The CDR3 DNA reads TGTGCCAGCAGCCCAACTAGAACAGATACGCAGTATTTT. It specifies CASSPTRTDTQYF.

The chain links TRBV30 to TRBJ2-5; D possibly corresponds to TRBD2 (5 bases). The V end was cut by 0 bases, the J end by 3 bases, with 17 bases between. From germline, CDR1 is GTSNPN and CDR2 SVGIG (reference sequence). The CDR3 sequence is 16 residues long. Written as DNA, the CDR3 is TGTGCCTGGAGTGTACGAAGATTCGGGGTTAAAGAGACCCAGTACTTC. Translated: CAWSVRRFGVKETQYF.

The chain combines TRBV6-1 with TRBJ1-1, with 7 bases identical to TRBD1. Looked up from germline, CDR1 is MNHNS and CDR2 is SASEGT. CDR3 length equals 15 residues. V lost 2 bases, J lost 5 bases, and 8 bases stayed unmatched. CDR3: CASSEPGAGGTEAFF. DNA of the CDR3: TGTGCCAGCAGTGAACCCGGAGCAGGGGGAACTGAAGCTTTCTTT.

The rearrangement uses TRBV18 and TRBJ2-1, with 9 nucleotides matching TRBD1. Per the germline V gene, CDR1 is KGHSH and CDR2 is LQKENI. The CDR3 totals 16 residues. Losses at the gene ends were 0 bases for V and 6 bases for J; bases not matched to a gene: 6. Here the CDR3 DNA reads TGTGCCAGCTCACCACCGCCCGGGACAGGGTCCAATGAGCAGTTCTTC. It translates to CASSPPPGTGSNEQFF. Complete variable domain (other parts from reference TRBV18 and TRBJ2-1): NAGVMQNPRHLVRRRGQEARLRCSPMKGHSHVYWYRQLPEEGLKFMVYLQKENIIDESGMPKERFSAEFPKEGPSILRIQQVVRGDSAAYFCASSPPPGTGSNEQFFGPGTRLTVL.

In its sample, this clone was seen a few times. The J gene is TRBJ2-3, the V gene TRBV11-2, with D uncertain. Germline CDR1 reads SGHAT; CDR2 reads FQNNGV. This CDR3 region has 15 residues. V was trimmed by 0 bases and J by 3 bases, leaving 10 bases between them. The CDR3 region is CASSLEPERTDTQYF. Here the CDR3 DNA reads TGTGCCAGCAGCTTAGAACCGGAGAGGACAGATACGCAGTATTTT.

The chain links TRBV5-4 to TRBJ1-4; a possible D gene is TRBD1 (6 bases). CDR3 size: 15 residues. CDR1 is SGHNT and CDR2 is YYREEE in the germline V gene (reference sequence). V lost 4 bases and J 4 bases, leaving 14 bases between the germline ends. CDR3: CASSPGRGINEKLFF. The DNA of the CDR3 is TGTGCCAGCAGCCCTGGGAGGGGGATTAATGAAAAACTGTTTTTT.

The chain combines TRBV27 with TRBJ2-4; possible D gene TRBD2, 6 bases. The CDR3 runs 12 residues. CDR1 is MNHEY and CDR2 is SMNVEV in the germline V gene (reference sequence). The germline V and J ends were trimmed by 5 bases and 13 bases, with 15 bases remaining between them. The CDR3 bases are TGTGCCAGCAGTCCCCTGACCGGGAGCCAGTACTTC. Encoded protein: CASSPLTGSQYF.

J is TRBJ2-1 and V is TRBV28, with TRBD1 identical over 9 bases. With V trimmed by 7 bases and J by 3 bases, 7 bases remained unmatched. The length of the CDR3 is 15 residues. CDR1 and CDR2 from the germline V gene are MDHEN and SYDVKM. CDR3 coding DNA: TGTGCCAGCAATCCATCGGGACAGGGCTACAATGAGCAGTTCTTC. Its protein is CASNPSGQGYNEQFF.

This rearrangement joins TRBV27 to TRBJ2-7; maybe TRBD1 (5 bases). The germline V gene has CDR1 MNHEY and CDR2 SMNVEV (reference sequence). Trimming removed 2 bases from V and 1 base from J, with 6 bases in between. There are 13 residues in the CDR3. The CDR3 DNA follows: TGTGCCAGCAGTTTAAGACAGTCCTACGAGCAGTACTTC. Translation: CASSLRQSYEQYF.

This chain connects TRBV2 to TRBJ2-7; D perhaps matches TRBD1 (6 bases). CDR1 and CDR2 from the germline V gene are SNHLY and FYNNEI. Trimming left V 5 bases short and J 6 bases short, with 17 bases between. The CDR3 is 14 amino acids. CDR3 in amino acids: CASSLSHFRGEQYF. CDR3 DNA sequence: TGTGCCAGCAGTCTAAGCCATTTCAGGGGCGAGCAGTACTTC. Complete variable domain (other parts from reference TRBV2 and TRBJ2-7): EPEVTQTPSHQVTQMGQEVILRCVPISNHLYFYWYRQILGQKVEFLVSFYNNEISEKSEIFDDQFSVERPDGSNFTLKIRSTKLEDSAMYFCASSLSHFRGEQYFGPGTRLTVT.

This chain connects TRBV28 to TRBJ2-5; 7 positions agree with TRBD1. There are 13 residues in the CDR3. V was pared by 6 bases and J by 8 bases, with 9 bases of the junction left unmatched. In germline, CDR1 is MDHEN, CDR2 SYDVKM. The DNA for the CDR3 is TGTGCCAGCAGCAGACAGGGTCTGGGAACCCAGTACTTC. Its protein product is CASSRQGLGTQYF.

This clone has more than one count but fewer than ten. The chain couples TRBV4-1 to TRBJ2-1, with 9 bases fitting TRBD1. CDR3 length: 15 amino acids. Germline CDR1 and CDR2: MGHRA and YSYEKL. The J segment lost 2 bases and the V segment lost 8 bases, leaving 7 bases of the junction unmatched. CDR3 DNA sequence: TGCGCCAGCGGCCGGGGACAGGGCCCCTACAATGAGCAGTTCTTC. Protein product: CASGRGQGPYNEQFF.

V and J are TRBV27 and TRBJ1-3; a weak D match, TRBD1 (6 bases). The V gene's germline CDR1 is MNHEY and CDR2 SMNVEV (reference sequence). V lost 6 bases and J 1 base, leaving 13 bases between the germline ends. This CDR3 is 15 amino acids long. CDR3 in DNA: TGTGCCAGCAGCGTCTCAAGGGGGTCTGGAAACACCATATATTTT. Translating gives CASSVSRGSGNTIYF.

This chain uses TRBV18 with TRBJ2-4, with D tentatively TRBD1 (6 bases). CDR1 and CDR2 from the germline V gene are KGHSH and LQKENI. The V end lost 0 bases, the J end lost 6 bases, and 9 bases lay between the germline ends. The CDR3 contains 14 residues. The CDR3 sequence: CASSPPGGLNIQYF. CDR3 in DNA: TGTGCCAGCTCACCACCAGGGGGATTAAACATTCAGTACTTC.

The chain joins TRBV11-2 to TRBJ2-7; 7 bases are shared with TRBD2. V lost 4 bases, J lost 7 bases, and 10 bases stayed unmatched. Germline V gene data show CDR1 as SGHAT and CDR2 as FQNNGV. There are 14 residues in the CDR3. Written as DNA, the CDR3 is TGTGCCAGCAGCTCCGATTTCTGGGGAGGGGAGCAGTACTTC. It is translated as CASSSDFWGGEQYF.

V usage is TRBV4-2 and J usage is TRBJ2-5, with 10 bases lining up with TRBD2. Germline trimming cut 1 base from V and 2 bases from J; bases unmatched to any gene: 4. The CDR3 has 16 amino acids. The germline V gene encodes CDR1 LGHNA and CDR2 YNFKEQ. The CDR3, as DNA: TGTGCCAGCAGCCAAGCTCTAGCGGGAGAGCAAGAGACCCAGTACTTC. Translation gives CASSQALAGEQETQYF.

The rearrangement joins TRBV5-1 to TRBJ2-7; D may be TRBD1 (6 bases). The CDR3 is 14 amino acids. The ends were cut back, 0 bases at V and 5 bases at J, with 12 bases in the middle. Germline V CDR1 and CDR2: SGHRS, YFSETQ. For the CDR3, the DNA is TGCGCCAGCAGCTTGGAGGCAGGGGTTAACGAGCAGTACTTC. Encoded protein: CASSLEAGVNEQYF.

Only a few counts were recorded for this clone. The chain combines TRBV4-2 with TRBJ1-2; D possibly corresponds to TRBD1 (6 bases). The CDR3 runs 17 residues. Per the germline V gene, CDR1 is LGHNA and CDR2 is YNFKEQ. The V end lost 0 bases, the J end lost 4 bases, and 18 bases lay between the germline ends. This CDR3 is CASSQEGGQGSGYGYTF. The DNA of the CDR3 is TGTGCCAGCAGCCAAGAGGGTGGTCAGGGGAGTGGCTATGGCTACACCTTC.

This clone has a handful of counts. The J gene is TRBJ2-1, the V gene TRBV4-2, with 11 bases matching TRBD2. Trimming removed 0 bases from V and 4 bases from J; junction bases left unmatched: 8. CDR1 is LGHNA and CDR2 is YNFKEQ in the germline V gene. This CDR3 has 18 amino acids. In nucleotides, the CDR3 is TGTGCCAGCAGCCAAGATCCCGGGACTAGCGGACAATACAATGAGCAGTTCTTC. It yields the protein CASSQDPGTSGQYNEQFF.

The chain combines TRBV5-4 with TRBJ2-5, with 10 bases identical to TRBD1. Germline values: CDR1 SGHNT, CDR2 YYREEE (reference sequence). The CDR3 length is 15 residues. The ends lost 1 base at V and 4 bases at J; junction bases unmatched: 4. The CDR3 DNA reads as TGTGCCAGCAGCTTGCGGGACAGGGGTGGAGAGACCCAGTACTTC. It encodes CASSLRDRGGETQYF.

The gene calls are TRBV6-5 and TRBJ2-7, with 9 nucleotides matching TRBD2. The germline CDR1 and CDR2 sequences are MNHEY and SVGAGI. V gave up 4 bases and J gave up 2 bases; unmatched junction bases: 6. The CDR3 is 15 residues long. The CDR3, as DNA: TGTGCCAGCAGTTCTCGGACTAGCGTAGCCTACGAGCAGTACTTC. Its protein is CASSSRTSVAYEQYF.

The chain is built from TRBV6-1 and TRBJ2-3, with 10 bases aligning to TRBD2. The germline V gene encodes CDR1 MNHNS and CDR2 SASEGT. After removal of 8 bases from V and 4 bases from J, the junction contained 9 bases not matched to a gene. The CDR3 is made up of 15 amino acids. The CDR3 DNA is TGTGCCAGCTGGGGCCAAGCGGGAGGGGCAGATACGCAGTATTTT. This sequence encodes CASWGQAGGADTQYF.

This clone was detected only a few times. The CDR3 loop is CASSIDGEGSSSNQPQHF. The CDR3 DNA reads as TGTGCCAGTAGTATCGACGGTGAGGGCAGCAGCAGCAATCAGCCCCAGCATTTT. The V and J genes are TRBV19 and TRBJ1-5; no clear D gene. CDR3 length: 18 amino acids. Between the trimmed V and J ends, which lost 3 bases and 1 base, there was a span of 19 bases. CDR1 LNHDA and CDR2 SQIVND come from the germline V gene (reference sequence).

The CDR3 is CASRGPDRVHIQYF. As DNA, the CDR3 is TGTGCCAGCAGGGGTCCGGACAGGGTACACATTCAGTACTTC. This chain links TRBV6-1 with TRBJ2-4, with 8 bases identical to TRBD1. This CDR3 is built from 14 residues. Losses at the gene ends were 6 bases for V and 8 bases for J; bases not matched to a gene: 9. The germline gives CDR1 MNHNS, CDR2 SASEGT.

The CDR3 protein is CSVELQPNQPQHF. As DNA, the CDR3 is TGCAGCGTTGAACTACAGCCGAATCAGCCCCAGCATTTT. The rearrangement joins TRBV29-1 to TRBJ1-5, with D unclear. This CDR3 comprises 13 residues. Germline V gives CDR1 SQVTM, CDR2 ANQGSEA. V was shortened by 2 bases and J by 4 bases, with 9 bases between the two germline ends. The full variable domain, in which reference TRBV29-1 and TRBJ1-5 provide the parts outside the CDR3, is SAVISQKPSRDICQRGTSLTIQCQVDSQVTMMFWYRQQPGQSLTLIATANQGSEATYESGFVIDKFPISRPNLTFSTLTVSNMSPEDSSIYLCSVELQPNQPQHFGDGTRLSIL.